This record covers a single TCR beta chain. Its antigen is unknown. These data come from a study of blood T cells in healthy people across ages. CDR1 and CDR2 from the germline V gene are LGHNA and YNFKEQ. CDR3 length equals 15 residues. V shed 1 base and J shed 2 bases, with 10 bases lying between them. General study findings and limits: The CMV status of each donor remained undetermined, and this could have confounded shifts in expanded clonotypes. Roughly linear age-related decline in beta diversity appeared, significant by age approximately 43. More naive CD4+ cells and higher diversity were found in long-lived than in aged donors.

Alongside a J-beta primer mix, a sample-barcoded 5' primer served in a second PCR lasting about 7 to 12 cycles. TCRdb re-derived calls from the 5' RACE reads in MiXCR, one entry per CDR3 protein. The data show some 1.5 million distinct CDR3 sequences, 35% to 45% seen once. The sequenced sample was blood. This clonotype originated in a young woman in good health. This sequence joins TRBV4-2 and TRBJ2-3, with D tentatively TRBD2 (6 bases). This chain's CDR3 is CASSQGLAPTDTQYF. Here the CDR3 DNA reads TGTGCCAGCAGCCAAGGTCTAGCGCCCACAGATACGCAGTATTTT.